This T cell receptor (beta chain) emerged from a study of blood T cell repertoires in COVID-19. For the study at large: T cells, B-cell-depleted T cells, or PBMCs supplied cDNA or gDNA.

In the authors' workflow: Estimation of nucleated cell counts was performed using reference gene primer amplification. This table comes from immunoSEQ multiplex PCR, and its TCRdb copy is limited to in-frame clones, with some not included. Clone size and V and J calls were adopted from that table, with D and trimming inferred from the DNA. The repertoire includes roughly 430,000 clones, around 90% of them detected once, and approximately 2.1% sits in the top ten. CDR1 is SNHLY, CDR2 FYNNEI, per germline. This CDR3 region has 14 residues. Deletions cut 4 bases from V and 1 base from J, with 10 bases between. Participants spanned ages about 18 to 100 years and resided in roughly 22 US areas.

Sequences were obtained from PBMCs or T cells enriched from blood (not recorded which). This chain links TRBV2 with TRBJ1-1, with a weak D call TRBD1 (6 bases). The clonotype originates from a woman between 35 and 50 years old with acute COVID-19. The CDR3 loop reads CASSALGGNTEAFF. DNA of the CDR3: TGTGCCAGCAGTGCATTAGGGGGGAACACTGAAGCTTTCTTT.